This T cell receptor beta chain was profiled in a study of CD8 T cells in ankylosing spondylitis. The CDR3 sequence is 16 residues long. Germline V gives CDR1 SGHVS, CDR2 FNYEAQ. V lost 5 bases and J lost 0; bases outside the gene matches: 9. Preparation of TCR beta libraries was done by quantitative 5'-RACE with molecular barcodes. TCRdb processed the 5' RACE reads anew with MiXCR; each CDR3 protein has one entry. The data contain some 270,000 distinct CDR3 sequences, under 35% of them seen just once; the ten biggest clones take up roughly 4.2%. The TCR sequence derives from a male donor with ankylosing spondylitis or in good health (not recorded which). The sample comprised blood, either unsorted or a sorted T cell fraction (not recorded which). The chain links TRBV7-6 to TRBJ2-7; 8 positions agree with TRBD1. For the CDR3, the DNA is TGTGCCAGCAGCCCACTTGCAGGGGGCTACTCCTACGAGCAGTACTTC. It yields the protein CASSPLAGGYSYEQYF. The variable domain in full, with the rest retrieved from reference TRBV7-6 and TRBJ2-7, is GAGVSQSPRYKVTKRGQDVALRCDPISGHVSLYWYRQALGQGPEFLTYFNYEAQQDKSGLPNDRFSAERPEGSISTLTIQRTEQRDSAMYRCASSPLAGGYSYEQYFGPGTRLTVT.